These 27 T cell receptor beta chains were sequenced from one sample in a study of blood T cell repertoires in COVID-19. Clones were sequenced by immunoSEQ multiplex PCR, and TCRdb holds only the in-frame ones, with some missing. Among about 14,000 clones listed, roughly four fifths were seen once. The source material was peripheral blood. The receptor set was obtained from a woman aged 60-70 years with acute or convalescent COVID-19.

The CDR3 here is CASSDLAAGETQYF. The CDR3, as DNA: TGTGCCAGCAGTGATCTAGCGGCTGGGGAGACCCAGTACTTC. J is TRBJ2-5 and V is TRBV9; 7 nucleotides agree with TRBD2. CDR1 and CDR2 (germline): SGDLS, YYNGEE. With V trimmed by 5 bases and J by 5 bases, 9 bases remained unmatched. This CDR3 has 14 amino acids.

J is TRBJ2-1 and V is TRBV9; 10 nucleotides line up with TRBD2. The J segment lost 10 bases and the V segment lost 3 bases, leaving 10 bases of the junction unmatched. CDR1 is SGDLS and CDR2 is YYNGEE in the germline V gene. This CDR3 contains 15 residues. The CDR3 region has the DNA TGTGCCAGCAGCGAAACGGCTAGCGGGAGCGAGGAGCAGTTCTTC. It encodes CASSETASGSEEQFF.

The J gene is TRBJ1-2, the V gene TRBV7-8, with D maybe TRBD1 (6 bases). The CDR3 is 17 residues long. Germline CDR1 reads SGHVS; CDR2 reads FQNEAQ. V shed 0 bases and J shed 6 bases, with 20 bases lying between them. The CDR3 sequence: CASSLATGPRGADGYTF. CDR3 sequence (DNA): TGTGCCAGCAGCTTAGCGACGGGGCCGCGGGGGGCCGATGGCTACACCTTC. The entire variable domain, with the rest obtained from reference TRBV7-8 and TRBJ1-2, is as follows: GAGVSQSPRYKVAKRGQDVALRCDPISGHVSLFWYQQALGQGPEFLTYFQNEAQLDKSGLPSDRFFAERPEGSVSTLKIQRTQQEDSAVYLCASSLATGPRGADGYTFGSGTRLTVV.

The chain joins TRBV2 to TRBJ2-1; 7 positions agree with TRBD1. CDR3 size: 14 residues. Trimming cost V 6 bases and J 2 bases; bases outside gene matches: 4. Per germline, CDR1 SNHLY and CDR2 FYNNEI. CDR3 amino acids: CASRPGTAYNEQFF. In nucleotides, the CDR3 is TGTGCCAGCAGACCCGGGACAGCCTACAATGAGCAGTTCTTC.

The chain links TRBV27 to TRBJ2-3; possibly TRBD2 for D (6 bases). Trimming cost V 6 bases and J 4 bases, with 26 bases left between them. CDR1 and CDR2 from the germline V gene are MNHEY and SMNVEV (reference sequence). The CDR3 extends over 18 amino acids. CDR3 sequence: CASSHGGFLHVSPDTQYF. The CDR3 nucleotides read TGTGCCAGCAGCCACGGGGGATTCCTCCATGTAAGCCCAGATACGCAGTATTTT.

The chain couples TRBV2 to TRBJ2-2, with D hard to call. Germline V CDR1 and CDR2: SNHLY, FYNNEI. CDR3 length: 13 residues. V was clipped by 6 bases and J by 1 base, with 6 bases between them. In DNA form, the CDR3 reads TGTGCCAGCAGCGAGGTGAACACCGGGGAGCTGTTTTTT. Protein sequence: CASSEVNTGELFF.

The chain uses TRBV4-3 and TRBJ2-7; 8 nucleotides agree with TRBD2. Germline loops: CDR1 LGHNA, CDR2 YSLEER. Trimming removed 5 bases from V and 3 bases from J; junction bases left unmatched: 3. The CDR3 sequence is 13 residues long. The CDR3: CASSSGTSYEQYF. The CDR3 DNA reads TGCGCCAGCAGCTCCGGGACTAGCTACGAGCAGTACTTC.

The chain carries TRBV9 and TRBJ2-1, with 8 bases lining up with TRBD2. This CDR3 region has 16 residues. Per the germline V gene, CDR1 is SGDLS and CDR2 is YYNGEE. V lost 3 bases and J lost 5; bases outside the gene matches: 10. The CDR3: CASSAPLSGTDNEQFF. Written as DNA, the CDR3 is TGTGCCAGCAGCGCTCCACTTAGCGGGACTGACAATGAGCAGTTCTTC.

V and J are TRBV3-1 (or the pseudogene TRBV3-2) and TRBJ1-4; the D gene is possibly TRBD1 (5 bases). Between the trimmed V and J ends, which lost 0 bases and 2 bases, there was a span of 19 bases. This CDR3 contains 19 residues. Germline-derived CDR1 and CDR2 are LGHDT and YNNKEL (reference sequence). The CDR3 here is CASSQELEIEGRTNEKLFF. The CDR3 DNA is TGTGCCAGCAGCCAAGAATTAGAGATAGAGGGGAGGACTAATGAAAAACTGTTTTTT.

CDR3 in amino acids: CASSSRGQGTEAFF. The CDR3, as DNA: TGTGCCAGCAGCTCTAGGGGTCAAGGGACTGAAGCTTTCTTT. This chain uses TRBV2 with TRBJ1-1; D possibly corresponds to TRBD1 (5 bases). V was cut by 6 bases and J by 5 bases, with 16 bases left in between. The CDR3 loop spans 14 amino acids. CDR1 SNHLY and CDR2 FYNNEI come from the germline V gene.

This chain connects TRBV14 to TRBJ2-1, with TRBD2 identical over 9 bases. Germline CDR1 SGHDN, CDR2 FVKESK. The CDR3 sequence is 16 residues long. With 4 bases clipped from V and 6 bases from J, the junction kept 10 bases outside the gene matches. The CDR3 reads CASSLALAGPINEQFF. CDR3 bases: TGTGCCAGCAGCCTAGCACTAGCGGGTCCCATCAATGAGCAGTTCTTC. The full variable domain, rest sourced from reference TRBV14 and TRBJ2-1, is EAGVTQFPSHSVIEKGQTVTLRCDPISGHDNLYWYRRVMGKEIKFLLHFVKESKQDESGMPNNRFLAERTGGTYSTLKVQPAELEDSGVYFCASSLALAGPINEQFFGPGTRLTVL.

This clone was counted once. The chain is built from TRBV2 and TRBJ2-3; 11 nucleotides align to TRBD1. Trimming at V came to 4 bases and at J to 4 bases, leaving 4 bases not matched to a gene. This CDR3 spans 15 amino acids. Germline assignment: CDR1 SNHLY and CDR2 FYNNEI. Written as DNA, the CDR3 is TGTGCCAGCAGTGTGGACAGGGGGCCGGCAGATACGCAGTATTTT. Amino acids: CASSVDRGPADTQYF.

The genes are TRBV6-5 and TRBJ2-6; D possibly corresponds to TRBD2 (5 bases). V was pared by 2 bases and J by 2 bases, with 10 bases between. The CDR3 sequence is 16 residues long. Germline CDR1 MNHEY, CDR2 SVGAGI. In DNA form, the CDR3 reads TGTGCCAGCAGTTACCAGAGCGGTGCTGGGGCCAACGTCCTGACTTTC. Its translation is CASSYQSGAGANVLTF.

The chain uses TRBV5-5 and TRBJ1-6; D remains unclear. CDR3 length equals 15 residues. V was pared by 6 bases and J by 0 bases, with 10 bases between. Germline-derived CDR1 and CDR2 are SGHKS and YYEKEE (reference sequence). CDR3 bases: TGTGCCAGCAAAACGGAGAGCTCCTATAATTCACCCCTCCACTTT. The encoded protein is CASKTESSYNSPLHF.

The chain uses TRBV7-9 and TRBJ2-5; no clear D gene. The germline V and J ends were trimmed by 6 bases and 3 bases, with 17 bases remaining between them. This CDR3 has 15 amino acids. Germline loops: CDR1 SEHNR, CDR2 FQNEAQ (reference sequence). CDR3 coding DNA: TGTGCCAGCAGTCCGATGGTCGACGGAGAAGAGACCCAGTACTTC. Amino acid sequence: CASSPMVDGEETQYF. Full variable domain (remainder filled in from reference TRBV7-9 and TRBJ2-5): DTGVSQNPRHKITKRGQNVTFRCDPISEHNRLYWYRQTLGQGPEFLTYFQNEAQLEKSRLLSDRFSAERPKGSFSTLEIQRTEQGDSAMYLCASSPMVDGEETQYFGPGTRLLVL.

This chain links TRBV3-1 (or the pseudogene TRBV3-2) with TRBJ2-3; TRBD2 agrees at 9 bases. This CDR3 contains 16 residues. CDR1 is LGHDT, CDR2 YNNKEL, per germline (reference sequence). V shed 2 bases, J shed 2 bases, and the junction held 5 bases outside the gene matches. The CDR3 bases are TGTGCCAGCAGCCAACCCAGCGGGGGGACCACAGATACGCAGTATTTT. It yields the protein CASSQPSGGTTDTQYF.

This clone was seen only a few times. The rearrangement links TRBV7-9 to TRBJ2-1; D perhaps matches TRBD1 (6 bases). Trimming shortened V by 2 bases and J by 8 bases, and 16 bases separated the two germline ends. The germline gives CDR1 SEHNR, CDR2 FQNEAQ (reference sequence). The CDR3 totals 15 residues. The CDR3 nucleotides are TGTGCCAGCAGCTTAAAAACGGGCAGGGGCGATGAGCAGTTCTTC. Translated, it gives CASSLKTGRGDEQFF.

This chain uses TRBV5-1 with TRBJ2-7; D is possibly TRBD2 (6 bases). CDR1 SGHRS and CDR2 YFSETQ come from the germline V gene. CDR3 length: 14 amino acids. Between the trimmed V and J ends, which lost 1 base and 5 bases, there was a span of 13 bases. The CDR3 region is CASSLFTGDDEQYF. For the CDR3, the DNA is TGCGCCAGCAGCTTGTTTACGGGGGACGACGAGCAGTACTTC.

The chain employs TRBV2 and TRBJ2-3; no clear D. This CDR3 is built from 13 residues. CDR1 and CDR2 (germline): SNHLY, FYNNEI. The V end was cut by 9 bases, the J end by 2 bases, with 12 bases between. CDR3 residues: CASCPPHTDTQYF. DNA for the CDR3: TGTGCCAGTTGTCCCCCCCACACAGATACGCAGTATTTT.

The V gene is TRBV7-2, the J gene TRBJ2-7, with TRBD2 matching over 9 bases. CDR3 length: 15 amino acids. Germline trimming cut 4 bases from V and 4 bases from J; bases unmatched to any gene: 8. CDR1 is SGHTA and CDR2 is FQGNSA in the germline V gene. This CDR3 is CASSSLAGASYEQYF. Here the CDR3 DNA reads TGTGCCAGCAGCTCTTTAGCGGGAGCCTCTTACGAGCAGTACTTC.

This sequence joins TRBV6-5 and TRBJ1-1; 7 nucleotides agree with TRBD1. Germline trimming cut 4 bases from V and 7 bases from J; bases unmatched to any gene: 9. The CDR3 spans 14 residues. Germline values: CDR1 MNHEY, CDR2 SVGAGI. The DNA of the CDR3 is TGTGCCAGCAGTTCCCGACAGGGAGCAAGTGAAGCTTTCTTT. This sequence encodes CASSSRQGASEAFF.

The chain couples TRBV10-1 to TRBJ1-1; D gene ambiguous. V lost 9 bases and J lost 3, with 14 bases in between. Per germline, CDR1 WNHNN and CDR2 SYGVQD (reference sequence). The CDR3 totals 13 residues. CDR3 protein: CASTPREDTEAFF. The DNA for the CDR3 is TGCGCCAGTACTCCGAGGGAGGACACTGAAGCTTTCTTT.

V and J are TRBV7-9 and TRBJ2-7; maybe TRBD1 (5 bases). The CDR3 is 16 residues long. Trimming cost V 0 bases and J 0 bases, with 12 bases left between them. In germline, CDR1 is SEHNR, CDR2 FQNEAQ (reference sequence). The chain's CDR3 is CASSLAAGHSSYEQYF. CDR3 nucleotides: TGTGCCAGCAGCTTAGCGGCAGGGCATAGCTCCTACGAGCAGTACTTC.

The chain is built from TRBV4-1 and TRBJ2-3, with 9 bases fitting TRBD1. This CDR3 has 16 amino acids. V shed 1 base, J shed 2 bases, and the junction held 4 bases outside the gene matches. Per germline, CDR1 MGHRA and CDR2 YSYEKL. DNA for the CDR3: TGCGCCAGCAGCCAAGGGGGACAGGGCCTCACAGATACGCAGTATTTT. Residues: CASSQGGQGLTDTQYF.

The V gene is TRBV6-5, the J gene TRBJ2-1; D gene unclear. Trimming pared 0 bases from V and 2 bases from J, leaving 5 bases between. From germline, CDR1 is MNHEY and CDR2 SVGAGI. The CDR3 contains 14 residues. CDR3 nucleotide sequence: TGTGCCAGCAGTTACTCCTTCCCCTACAATGAGCAGTTCTTC. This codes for CASSYSFPYNEQFF.

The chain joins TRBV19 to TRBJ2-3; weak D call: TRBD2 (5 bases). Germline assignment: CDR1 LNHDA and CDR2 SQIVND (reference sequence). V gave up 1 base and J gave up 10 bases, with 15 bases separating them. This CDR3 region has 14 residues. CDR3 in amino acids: CASSIVTDSTSQYF. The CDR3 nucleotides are TGTGCCAGTAGTATAGTAACGGACTCAACATCGCAGTATTTT.

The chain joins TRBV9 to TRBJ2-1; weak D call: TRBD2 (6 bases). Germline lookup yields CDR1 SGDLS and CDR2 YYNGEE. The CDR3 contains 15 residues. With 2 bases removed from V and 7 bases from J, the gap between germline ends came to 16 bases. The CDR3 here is CASSVDTGLRNEQFF. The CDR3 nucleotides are TGTGCCAGCAGCGTTGACACGGGACTCCGTAATGAGCAGTTCTTC.